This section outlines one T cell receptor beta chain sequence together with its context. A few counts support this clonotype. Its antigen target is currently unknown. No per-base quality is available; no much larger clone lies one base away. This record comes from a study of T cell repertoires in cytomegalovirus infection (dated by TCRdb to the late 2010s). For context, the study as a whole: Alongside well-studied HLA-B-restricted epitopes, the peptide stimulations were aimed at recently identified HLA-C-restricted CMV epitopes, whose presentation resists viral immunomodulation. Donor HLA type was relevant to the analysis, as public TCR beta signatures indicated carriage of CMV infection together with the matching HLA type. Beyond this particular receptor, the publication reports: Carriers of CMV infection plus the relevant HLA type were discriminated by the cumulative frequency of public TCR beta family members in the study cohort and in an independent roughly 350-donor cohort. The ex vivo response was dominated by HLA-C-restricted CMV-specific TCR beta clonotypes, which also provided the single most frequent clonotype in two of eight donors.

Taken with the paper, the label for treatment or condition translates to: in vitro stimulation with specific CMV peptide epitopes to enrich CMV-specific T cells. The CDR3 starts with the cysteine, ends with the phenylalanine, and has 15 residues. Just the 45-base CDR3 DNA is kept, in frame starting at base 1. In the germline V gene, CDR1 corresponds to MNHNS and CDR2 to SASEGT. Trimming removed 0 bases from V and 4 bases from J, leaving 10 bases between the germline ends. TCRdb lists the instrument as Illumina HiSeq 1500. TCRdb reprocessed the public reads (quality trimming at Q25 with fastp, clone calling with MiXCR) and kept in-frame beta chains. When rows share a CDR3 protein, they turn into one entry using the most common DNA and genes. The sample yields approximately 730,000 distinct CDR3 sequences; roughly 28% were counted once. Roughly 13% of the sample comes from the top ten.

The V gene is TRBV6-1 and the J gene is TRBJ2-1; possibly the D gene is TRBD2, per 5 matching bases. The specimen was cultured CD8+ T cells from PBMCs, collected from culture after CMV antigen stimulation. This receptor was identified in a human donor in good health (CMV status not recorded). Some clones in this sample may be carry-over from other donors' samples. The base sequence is TGTGCCAGCAGTGAAGCGGAGGTAGGGTACAATGAGCAGTTCTTC. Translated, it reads CASSEAEVGYNEQFF.